The following is a T cell receptor beta chain sequence with its context. TCRdb's copy holds only in-frame clones and misses some; the assay was immunoSEQ multiplex PCR. The repertoire has tens of thousands of clones, 80% to 90% of them found once; the top ten carry more than 5%. Germline V CDR1 and CDR2: SGDLS, YYNGEE. CDR3 length: 15 amino acids. Trimming shortened V by 0 bases and J by 8 bases, and 17 bases separated the two germline ends. The entry originates in a study of PD-L1 blockade in urothelial cancer. The overall study: Blood analysis occurred 3 weeks (second dose) and 6 weeks after treatment start.

Time point defined: pretreatment peripheral blood. Between 1 and 8 samples, pretreatment and on-treatment, were given by each patient. V gene TRBV9 combines with J gene TRBJ1-2; D possibly corresponds to TRBD1 (6 bases). The starting material was PBMCs, obtained around atezolizumab (anti-PD-L1) treatment. The sequence derives from a man aged 65 to 79 with urothelial cancer. The CDR3 DNA sequence: TGTGCCAGCAGCGTAGAAGTCGGCAGGGGCCTCGGCTACACCTTC. Its protein product is CASSVEVGRGLGYTF.